The 18 T cell receptor beta chains presented below share a single source sample, sequenced in a study of T cells expressing NK-cell markers. TCRdb re-called the 5' RACE reads, yielding one record per CDR3 amino acid sequence without DNA. Seen in this sample are 200,000 to 300,000 distinct CDR3 sequences; the ten most common clones hold approximately 0.41%. The material sequenced was blood T cells: a sorted CD56 or NKG2C T cell subset, CD4+ or CD8+ T cells, or bulk PBMC T cells (not recorded which). These receptors originate from a man in his late teens or twenties in good health.

The chain joins TRBV4-2 to TRBJ1-1; TCRdb indicates TRBD1, and absent DNA this call remains unverified. The germline V gene encodes CDR1 LGHNA and CDR2 YNFKEQ. CDR3 size: 17 residues. Here the CDR3 reads CASSQVYPGIANTEAFF.

The chain combines TRBV6-5 with TRBJ2-1; TCRdb names TRBD2, which stays unverified in the absence of DNA. There are 16 residues in the CDR3. Germline V gene data show CDR1 as MNHEY and CDR2 as SVGAGI. Here the CDR3 reads CASSYSSAGTYNEQFF.

This rearrangement joins TRBV18 to TRBJ2-4. Looked up from germline, CDR1 is KGHSH and CDR2 is LQKENI. The CDR3 is 15 residues long. CDR3 sequence: CASSPLGDKKNIQYF.

The chain recombines TRBV5-1 with TRBJ2-1; with no DNA, the TCRdb D assignment of TRBD2 cannot be verified. CDR1 and CDR2 (germline): SGHRS, YFSETQ. The CDR3 extends over 15 amino acids. This CDR3 is CASNDRTGGWNEQFF.

The chain uses TRBV7-2 and TRBJ2-7; as DNA is missing, the TRBD1 call by TCRdb cannot be tested. The CDR3 has 17 residues. Germline values: CDR1 SGHTA, CDR2 FQGNSA. The CDR3 reads CASSLAIGDTSSYEQYF. The whole variable domain, filled in from reference TRBV7-2 and TRBJ2-7, reads GAGVSQSPSNKVTEKGKDVELRCDPISGHTALYWYRQSLGQGLEFLIYFQGNSAPDKSGLPSDRFSAERTGGSVSTLTIQRTQQEDSAVYLCASSLAIGDTSSYEQYFGPGTRLTVT.

V gene TRBV14 combines with J gene TRBJ2-2; TCRdb returns TRBD1, unconfirmable since there is no DNA. CDR1 SGHDN and CDR2 FVKESK come from the germline V gene. The CDR3 sequence is 14 residues long. This CDR3 is CASSRPGNTGELFF.

The rearrangement links TRBV18 to TRBJ1-2; TCRdb outputs TRBD1, but without DNA this stays unchecked. This CDR3 comprises 13 residues. CDR1 and CDR2 (germline): KGHSH, LQKENI. CDR3: CAIPTAGLDGYTF.

The genes are TRBV27 and TRBJ1-5; TCRdb returns TRBD1, unconfirmable since there is no DNA. The CDR3 runs 13 residues. CDR1 and CDR2 from the germline V gene are MNHEY and SMNVEV (reference sequence). The CDR3 region is CASRERGGQPQHF.

The chain couples TRBV6-1 to TRBJ2-1; with no DNA, the TCRdb D assignment of TRBD2 cannot be verified. Germline CDR1 MNHNS, CDR2 SASEGT. This CDR3 region has 14 residues. CDR3 in amino acids: CASSEAQGNNEQFF.

V is TRBV20-1 and J is TRBJ2-3; the TCRdb call, TRBD1, lacks DNA for checking. CDR1 is DFQATT and CDR2 is SNEGSKA in the germline V gene (reference sequence). The CDR3 sequence is 13 residues long. The CDR3 loop reads CSATDRVGDTQYF.

The chain joins TRBV24-1 to TRBJ2-1; the TCRdb call, TRBD1, lacks DNA for checking. Germline-derived CDR1 and CDR2 are KGHDR and SFDVKD. The CDR3 is 14 amino acids. The chain's CDR3 is CATKRGDGDNEQFF.

This chain joins TRBV7-8 and TRBJ1-1; the D gene TCRdb calls, TRBD1, cannot be checked with no DNA. Germline CDR1 and CDR2: SGHVS and FQNEAQ. The CDR3 has 20 amino acids. CDR3 amino acids: CASGPKILRDTLYRWTEAFF.

The rearrangement links TRBV27 to TRBJ2-3; TCRdb's assignment of TRBD2 cannot be checked, as there is no DNA. Germline lookup yields CDR1 MNHEY and CDR2 SMNVEV (reference sequence). The CDR3 sequence is 15 residues long. The CDR3 is CASSPLVGGPDTQYF.

The chain links TRBV7-8 to TRBJ2-7; as DNA is missing, the TRBD2 call by TCRdb cannot be tested. The germline CDR1 and CDR2 sequences are SGHVS and FQNEAQ. The CDR3 totals 14 residues. CDR3: CASSFRDYDYEQYF.

The genes are TRBV20-1 and TRBJ2-7. The CDR3 contains 11 residues. The germline V gene encodes CDR1 DFQATT and CDR2 SNEGSKA (reference sequence). This chain's CDR3 is CSASLIYEQYF.

The chain joins TRBV4-2 to TRBJ2-1; with no DNA, the TCRdb D assignment of TRBD1 cannot be verified. The CDR3 is made up of 15 amino acids. In germline, CDR1 is LGHNA, CDR2 YNFKEQ. The CDR3 reads CASSPEAGVDNEQFF.

This chain uses TRBV5-4 with TRBJ1-1; the D call from TCRdb, TRBD1, cannot be confirmed without DNA. Germline V gene sequence: CDR1 SGHNT, CDR2 YYREEE (reference sequence). This CDR3 spans 13 amino acids. The CDR3 protein is CASSQGRNTEAFF.

The chain employs TRBV6-1 and TRBJ2-5; there is no DNA to check the TCRdb D call of TRBD1. CDR1 and CDR2 from the germline V gene are MNHNS and SASEGT. The CDR3 extends over 15 amino acids. CDR3 protein: CASSVGGQGQQTQYF.